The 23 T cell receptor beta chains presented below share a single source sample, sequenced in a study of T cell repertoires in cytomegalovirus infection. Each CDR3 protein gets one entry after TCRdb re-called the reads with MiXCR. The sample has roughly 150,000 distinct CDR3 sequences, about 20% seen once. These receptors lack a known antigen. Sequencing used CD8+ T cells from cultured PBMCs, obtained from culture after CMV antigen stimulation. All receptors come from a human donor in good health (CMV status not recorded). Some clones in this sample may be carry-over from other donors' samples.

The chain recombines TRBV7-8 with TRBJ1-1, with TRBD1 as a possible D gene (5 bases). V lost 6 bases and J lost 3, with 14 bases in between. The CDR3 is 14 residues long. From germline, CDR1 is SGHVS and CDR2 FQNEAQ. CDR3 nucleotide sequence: TGTGCCAGCAGATCAGTCCCGGGGGACACTGAAGCTTTCTTT. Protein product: CASRSVPGDTEAFF.

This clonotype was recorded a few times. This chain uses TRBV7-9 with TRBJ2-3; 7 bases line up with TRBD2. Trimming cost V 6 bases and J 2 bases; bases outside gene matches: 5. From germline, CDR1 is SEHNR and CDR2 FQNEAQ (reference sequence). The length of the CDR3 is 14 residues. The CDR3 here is CASRASGYTDTQYF. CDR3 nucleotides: TGTGCCAGCAGAGCTAGCGGATACACAGATACGCAGTATTTT.

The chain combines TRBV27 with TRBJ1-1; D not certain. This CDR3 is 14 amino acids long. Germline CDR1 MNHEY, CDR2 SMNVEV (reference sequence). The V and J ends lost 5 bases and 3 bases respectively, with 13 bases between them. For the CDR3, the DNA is TGTGCCAGCAGTGTTACACTTACGGACACTGAAGCTTTCTTT. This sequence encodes CASSVTLTDTEAFF.

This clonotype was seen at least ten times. The CDR3 sequence is CASSKEGLAYNEQFF. The CDR3 DNA is TGTGCCAGTAGTAAAGAGGGACTTGCATACAATGAGCAGTTCTTC. The chain recombines TRBV19 with TRBJ2-1, with D perhaps matching TRBD2 (6 bases). From germline, CDR1 is LNHDA and CDR2 SQIVND (reference sequence). This CDR3 is 15 amino acids long. Trimming pared 4 bases from V and 4 bases from J, leaving 14 bases between.

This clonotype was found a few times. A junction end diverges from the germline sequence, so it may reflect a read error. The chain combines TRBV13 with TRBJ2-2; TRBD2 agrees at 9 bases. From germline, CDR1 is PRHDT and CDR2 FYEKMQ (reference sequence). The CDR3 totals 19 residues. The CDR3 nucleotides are TGCGCCAGCAGCTTGGTCGGTAGCGGGGGCCAAACGAACACCGGGGAGCTGTTTTTT. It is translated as CASSLVGSGGQTNTGELFF. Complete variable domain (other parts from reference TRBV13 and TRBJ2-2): AAGVIQSPRHLIKEKRETATLKCYPIPRHDTVYWYQQGPGQDPQFLISFYEKMQSDKGSIPDRFSAQQFSDYHSELNMSSLELGDSALYFCASSLVGSGGQTNTGELFFGEGSRLTVL.

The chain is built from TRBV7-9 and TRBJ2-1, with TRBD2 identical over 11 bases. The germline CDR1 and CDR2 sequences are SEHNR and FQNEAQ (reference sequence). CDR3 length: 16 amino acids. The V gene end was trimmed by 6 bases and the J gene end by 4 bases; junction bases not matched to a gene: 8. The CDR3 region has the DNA TGTGCCAGCAGGTCTAGCGGGGGGCCAGAATACAATGAGCAGTTCTTC. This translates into CASRSSGGPEYNEQFF.

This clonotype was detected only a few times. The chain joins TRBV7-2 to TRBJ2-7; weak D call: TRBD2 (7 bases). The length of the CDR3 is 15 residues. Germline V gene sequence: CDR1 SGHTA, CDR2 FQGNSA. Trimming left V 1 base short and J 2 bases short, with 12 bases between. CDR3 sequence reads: CASSLDGGATYEQYF. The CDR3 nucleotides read TGTGCCAGCAGCTTAGATGGGGGGGCGACCTACGAGCAGTACTTC.

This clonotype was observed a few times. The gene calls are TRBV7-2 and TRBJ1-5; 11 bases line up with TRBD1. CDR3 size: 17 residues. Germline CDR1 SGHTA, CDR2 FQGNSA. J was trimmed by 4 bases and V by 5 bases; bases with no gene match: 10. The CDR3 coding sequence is TGTGCCAGCAGCACCGAAGGACAGGGGGCCTGGAATCAGCCCCAGCATTTT. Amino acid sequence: CASSTEGQGAWNQPQHF.

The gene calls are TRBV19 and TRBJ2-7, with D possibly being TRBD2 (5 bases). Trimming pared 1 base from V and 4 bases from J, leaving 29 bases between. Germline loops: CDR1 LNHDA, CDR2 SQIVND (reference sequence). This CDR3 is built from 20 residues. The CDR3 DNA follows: TGTGCCAGTAGTATAGGAAAAAGTACACCACCGCCGGGAAGTTGGTACGAGCAGTACTTC. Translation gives CASSIGKSTPPPGSWYEQYF.

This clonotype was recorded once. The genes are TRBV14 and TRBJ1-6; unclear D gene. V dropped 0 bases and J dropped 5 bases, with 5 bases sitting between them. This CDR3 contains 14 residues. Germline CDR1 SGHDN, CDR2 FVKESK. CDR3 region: CASSQEANNSPLHF. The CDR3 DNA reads TGTGCCAGCAGCCAAGAGGCTAATAATTCACCCCTCCACTTT. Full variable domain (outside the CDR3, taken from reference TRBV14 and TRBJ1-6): EAGVTQFPSHSVIEKGQTVTLRCDPISGHDNLYWYRRVMGKEIKFLLHFVKESKQDESGMPNNRFLAERTGGTYSTLKVQPAELEDSGVYFCASSQEANNSPLHFGNGTRLTVT.

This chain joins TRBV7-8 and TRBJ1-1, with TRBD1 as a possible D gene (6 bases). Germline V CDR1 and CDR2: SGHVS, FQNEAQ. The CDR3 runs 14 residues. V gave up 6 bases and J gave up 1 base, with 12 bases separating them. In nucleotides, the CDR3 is TGTGCCAGCAGTATAGGACAGACGAACACTGAAGCTTTCTTT. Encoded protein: CASSIGQTNTEAFF.

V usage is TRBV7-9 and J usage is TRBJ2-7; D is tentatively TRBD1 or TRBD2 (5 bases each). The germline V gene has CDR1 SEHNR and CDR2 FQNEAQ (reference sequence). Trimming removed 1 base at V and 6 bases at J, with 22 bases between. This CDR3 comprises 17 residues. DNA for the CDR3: TGTGCCAGCAGCTTAGGGGCCGGGACCAGGAGTCCACCCGAGCAGTACTTC. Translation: CASSLGAGTRSPPEQYF.

Here the CDR3 DNA reads TGTGCCAGCAGCTACTCAGGGAGTGATGAGCAGTTCTTC. This codes for CASSYSGSDEQFF. The gene calls are TRBV7-6 and TRBJ2-1; D assignment may be TRBD1 or TRBD2 (5 bases each). This CDR3 region has 13 residues. The V and J ends lost 4 bases and 8 bases respectively, with 12 bases between them. Germline V gives CDR1 SGHVS, CDR2 FNYEAQ.

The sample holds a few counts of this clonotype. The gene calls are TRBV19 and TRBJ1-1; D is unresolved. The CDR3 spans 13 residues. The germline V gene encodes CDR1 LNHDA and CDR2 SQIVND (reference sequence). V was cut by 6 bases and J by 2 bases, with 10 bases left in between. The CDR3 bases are TGTGCCAGTAGCCCCCACGCCAACACTGAAGCTTTCTTT. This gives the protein CASSPHANTEAFF.

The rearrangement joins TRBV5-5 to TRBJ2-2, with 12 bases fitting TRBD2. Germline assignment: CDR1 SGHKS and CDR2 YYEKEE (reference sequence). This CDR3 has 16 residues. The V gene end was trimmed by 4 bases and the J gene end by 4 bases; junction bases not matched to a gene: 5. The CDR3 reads CASSLTSGGLTGELFF. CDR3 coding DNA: TGTGCCAGCAGCCTAACTAGCGGGGGGCTCACCGGGGAGCTGTTTTTT.

The CDR3 loop reads CAISERGSYNEQFF. The CDR3 bases are TGTGCCATCAGTGAGCGGGGATCCTACAATGAGCAGTTCTTC. J is TRBJ2-1 and V is TRBV10-3; D is perhaps TRBD2 (5 bases). There are 14 residues in the CDR3. In germline, CDR1 is ENHRY, CDR2 SYGVKD. The V end was cut by 2 bases, the J end by 1 base, with 6 bases between.

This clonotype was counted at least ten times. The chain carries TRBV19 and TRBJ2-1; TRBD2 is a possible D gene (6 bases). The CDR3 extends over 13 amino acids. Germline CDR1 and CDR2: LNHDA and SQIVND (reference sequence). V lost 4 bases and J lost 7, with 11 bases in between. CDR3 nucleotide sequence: TGTGCCAGTAGTACGGGGGAGTTGAATGAGCAGTTCTTC. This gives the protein CASSTGELNEQFF.

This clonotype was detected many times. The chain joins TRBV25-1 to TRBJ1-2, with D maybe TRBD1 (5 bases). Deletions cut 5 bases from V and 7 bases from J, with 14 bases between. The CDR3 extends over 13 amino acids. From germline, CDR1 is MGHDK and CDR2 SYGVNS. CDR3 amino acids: CASSYQGIFGYTF. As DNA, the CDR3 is TGTGCCAGCAGTTACCAGGGTATCTTTGGCTACACCTTC.

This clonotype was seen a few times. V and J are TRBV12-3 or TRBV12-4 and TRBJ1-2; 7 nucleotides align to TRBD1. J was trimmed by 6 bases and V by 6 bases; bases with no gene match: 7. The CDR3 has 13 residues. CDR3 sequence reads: CASRPRQGDGYTF. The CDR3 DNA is TGTGCCAGCAGACCAAGACAGGGCGATGGCTACACCTTC.

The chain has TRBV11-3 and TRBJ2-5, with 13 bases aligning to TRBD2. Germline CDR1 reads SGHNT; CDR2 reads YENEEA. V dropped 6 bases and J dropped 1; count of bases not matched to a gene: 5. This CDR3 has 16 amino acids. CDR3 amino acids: CASRNGLAGAQETQYF. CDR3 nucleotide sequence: TGTGCCAGCAGAAACGGACTAGCGGGAGCCCAAGAGACCCAGTACTTC.

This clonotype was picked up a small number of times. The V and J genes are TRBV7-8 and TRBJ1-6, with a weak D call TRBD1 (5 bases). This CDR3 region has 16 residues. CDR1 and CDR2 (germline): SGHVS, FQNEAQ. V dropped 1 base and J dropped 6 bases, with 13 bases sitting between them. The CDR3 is CASSLVETASNSPLHF. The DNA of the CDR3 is TGTGCCAGCAGCTTAGTCGAGACAGCCAGTAATTCACCCCTCCACTTT.

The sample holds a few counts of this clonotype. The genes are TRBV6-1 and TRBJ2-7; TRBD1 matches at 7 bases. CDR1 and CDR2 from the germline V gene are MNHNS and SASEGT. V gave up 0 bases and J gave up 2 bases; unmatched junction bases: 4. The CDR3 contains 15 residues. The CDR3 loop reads CASSEADRVTYEQYF. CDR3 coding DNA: TGTGCCAGCAGTGAAGCAGACAGGGTAACCTACGAGCAGTACTTC.

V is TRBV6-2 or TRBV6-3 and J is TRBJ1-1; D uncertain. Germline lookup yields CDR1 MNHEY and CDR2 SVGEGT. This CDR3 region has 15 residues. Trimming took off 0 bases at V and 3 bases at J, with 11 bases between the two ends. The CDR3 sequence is CASSYSREMDTEAFF. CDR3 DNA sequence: TGTGCCAGCAGTTACTCGAGGGAGATGGACACTGAAGCTTTCTTT.